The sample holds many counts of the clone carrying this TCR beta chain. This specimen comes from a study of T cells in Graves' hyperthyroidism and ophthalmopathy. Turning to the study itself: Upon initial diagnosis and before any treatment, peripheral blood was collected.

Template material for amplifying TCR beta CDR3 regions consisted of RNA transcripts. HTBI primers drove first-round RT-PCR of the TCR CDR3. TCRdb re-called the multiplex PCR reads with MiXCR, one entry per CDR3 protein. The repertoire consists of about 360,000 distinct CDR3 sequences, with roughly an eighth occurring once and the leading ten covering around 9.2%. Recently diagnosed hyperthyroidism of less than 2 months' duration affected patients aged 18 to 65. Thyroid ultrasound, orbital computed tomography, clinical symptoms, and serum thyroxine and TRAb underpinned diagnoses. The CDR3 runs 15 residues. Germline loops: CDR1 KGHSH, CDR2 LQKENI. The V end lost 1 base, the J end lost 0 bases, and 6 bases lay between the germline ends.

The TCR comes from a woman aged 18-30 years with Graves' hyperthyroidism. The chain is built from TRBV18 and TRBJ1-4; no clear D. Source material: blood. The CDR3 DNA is TGTGCCAGCTCACCACGTGGTTCAACTAATGAAAAACTGTTTTTT. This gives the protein CASSPRGSTNEKLFF.